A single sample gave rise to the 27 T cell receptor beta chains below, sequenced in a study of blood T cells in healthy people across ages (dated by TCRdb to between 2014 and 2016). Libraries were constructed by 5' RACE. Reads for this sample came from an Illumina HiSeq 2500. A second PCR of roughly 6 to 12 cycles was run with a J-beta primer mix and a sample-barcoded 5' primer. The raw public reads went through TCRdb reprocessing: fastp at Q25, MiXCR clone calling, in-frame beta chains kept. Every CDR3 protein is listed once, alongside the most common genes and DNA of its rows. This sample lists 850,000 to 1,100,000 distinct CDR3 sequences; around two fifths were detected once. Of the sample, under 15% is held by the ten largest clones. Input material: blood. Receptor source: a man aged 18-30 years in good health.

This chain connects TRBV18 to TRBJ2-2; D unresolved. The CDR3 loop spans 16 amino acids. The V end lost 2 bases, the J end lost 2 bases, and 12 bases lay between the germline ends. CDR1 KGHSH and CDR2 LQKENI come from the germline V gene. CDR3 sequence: CASSPIHPPNTGELFF. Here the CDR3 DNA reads TGTGCCAGCTCACCAATCCATCCCCCCAACACCGGGGAGCTGTTTTTT.

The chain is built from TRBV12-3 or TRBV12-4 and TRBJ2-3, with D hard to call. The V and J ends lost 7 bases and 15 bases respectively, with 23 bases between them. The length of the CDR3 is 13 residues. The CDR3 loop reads CASKRAGADMEYF. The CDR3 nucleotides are TGTGCCAGCAAACGGGCAGGAGCAGATATGGAATATTTT.

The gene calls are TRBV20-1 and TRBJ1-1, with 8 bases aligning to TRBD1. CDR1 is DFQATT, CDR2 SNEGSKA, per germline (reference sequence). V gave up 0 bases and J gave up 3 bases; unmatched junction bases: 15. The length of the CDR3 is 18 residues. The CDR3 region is CSARDLLGKQGADTEAFF. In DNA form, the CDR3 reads TGCAGTGCTAGAGATCTTCTCGGAAAGCAGGGGGCCGACACTGAAGCTTTCTTT.

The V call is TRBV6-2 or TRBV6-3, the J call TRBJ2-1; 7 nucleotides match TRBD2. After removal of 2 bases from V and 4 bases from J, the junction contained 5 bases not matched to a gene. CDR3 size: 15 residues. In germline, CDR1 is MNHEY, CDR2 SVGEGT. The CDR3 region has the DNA TGTGCCAGCAGTTACGTGGCGGGGGTTTACAATGAGCAGTTCTTC. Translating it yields CASSYVAGVYNEQFF.

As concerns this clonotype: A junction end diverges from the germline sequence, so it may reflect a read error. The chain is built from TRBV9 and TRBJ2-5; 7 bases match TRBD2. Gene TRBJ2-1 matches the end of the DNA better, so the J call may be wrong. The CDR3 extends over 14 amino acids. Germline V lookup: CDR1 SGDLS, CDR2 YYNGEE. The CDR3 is CAGSLGTTQETQFF. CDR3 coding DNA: TGTGCCGGCAGCCTAGGGACTACCCAAGAGACCCAGTTCTTC.

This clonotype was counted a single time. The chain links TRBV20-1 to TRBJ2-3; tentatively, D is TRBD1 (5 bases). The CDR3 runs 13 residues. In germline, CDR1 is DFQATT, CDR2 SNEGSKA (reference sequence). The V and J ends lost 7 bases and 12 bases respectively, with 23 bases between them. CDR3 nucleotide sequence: TGCAGTGTGCTATCAGGGTTCCAAGAGACCCAGTATTTT. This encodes CSVLSGFQETQYF.

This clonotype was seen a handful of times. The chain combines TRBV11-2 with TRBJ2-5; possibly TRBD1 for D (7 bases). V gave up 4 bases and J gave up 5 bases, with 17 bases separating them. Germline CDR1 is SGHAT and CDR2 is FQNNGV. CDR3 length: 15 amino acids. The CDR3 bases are TGTGCCAGCAGCTACCAGACAGGGAGGTGGGAGACCCAGTACTTC. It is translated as CASSYQTGRWETQYF.

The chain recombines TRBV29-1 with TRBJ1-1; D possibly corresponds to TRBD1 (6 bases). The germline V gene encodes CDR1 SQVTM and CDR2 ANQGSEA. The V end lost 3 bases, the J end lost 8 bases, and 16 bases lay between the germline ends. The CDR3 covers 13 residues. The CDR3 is CSVDPAYDREAFF. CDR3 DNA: TGCAGCGTTGATCCGGCCTACGACAGGGAAGCTTTCTTT.

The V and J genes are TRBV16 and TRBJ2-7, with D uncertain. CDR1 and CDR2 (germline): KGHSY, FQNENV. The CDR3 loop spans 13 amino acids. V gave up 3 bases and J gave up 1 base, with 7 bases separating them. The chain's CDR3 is CASSHGLSYEQYF. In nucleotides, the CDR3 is TGTGCCAGCAGCCATGGCTTATCCTACGAGCAGTACTTC.

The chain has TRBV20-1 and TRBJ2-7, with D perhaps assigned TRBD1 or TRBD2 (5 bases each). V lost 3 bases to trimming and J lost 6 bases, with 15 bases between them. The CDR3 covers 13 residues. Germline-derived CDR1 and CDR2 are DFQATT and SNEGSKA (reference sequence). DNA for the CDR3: TGCAGTGCTAGGATCGGGGCAGAAGGCGAGCAGTACTTC. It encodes CSARIGAEGEQYF.

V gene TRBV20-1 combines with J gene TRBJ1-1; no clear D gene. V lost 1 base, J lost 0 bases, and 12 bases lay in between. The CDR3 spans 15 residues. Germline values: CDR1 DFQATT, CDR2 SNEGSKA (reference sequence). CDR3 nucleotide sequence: TGCAGTGCTAGAGTTTGGGAGCTAATGAACACTGAAGCTTTCTTT. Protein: CSARVWELMNTEAFF.

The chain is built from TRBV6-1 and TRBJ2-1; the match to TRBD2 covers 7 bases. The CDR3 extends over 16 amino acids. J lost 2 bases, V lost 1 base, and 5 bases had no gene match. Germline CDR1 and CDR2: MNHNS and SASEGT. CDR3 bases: TGTGCCAGCAGTGAAGTAGTACGGGGGGCCTACAATGAGCAGTTCTTC. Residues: CASSEVVRGAYNEQFF.

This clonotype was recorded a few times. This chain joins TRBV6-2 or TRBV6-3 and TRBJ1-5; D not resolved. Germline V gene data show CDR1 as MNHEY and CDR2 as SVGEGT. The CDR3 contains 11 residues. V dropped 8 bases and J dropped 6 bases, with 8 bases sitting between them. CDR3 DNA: TGTGCCAGCTCGATGGGTCAGCCCCAGCATTTT. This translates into CASSMGQPQHF.

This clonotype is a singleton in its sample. The CDR3 reads CSVGVGTGNQPQHF. The CDR3 bases are TGCAGCGTTGGAGTCGGGACAGGAAATCAGCCCCAGCATTTT. The chain recombines TRBV29-1 with TRBJ1-5; 8 nucleotides match TRBD1. The V segment lost 4 bases and the J segment 4 bases; nucleotides outside the gene matches: 6. Germline assignment: CDR1 SQVTM and CDR2 ANQGSEA. There are 14 residues in the CDR3.

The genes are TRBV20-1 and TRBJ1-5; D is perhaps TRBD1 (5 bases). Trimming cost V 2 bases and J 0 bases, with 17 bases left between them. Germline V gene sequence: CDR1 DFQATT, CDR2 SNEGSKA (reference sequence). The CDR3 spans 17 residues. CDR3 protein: CSARSSSPGYSNQPQHF. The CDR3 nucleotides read TGCAGTGCTAGATCTTCCAGCCCAGGGTATAGCAATCAGCCCCAGCATTTT.

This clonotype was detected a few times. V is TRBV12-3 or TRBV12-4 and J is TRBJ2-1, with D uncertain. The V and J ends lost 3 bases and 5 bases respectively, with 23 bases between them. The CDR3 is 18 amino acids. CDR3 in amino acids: CASSFYRVYPRTHNEQFF. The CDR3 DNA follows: TGTGCCAGCAGTTTCTATCGTGTCTACCCCCGGACCCACAATGAGCAGTTCTTC.

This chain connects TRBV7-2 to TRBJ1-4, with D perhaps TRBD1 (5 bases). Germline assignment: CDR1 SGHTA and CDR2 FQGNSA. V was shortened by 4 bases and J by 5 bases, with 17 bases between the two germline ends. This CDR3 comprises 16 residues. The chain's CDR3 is CASSSQDDSWNEKLFF. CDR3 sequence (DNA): TGTGCCAGCAGCTCTCAAGACGACAGTTGGAATGAAAAACTGTTTTTT.

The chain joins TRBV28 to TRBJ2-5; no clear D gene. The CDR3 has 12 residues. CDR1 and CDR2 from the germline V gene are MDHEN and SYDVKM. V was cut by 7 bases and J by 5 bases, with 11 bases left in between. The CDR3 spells CASMAPSETQYF. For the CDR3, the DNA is TGTGCCAGCATGGCTCCTTCGGAGACCCAGTACTTC.

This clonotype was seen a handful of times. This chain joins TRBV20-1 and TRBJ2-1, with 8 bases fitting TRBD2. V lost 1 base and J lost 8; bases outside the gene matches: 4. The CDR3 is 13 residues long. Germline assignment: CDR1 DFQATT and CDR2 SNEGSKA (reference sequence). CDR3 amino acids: CSARASGFDEQFF. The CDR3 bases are TGCAGTGCTAGAGCTAGCGGGTTCGATGAGCAGTTCTTC.

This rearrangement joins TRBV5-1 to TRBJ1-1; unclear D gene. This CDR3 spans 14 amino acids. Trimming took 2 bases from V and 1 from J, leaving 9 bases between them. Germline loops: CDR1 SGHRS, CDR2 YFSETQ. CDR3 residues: CASSFTRANTEAFF. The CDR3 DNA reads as TGCGCCAGCAGCTTTACTCGCGCGAACACTGAAGCTTTCTTT.

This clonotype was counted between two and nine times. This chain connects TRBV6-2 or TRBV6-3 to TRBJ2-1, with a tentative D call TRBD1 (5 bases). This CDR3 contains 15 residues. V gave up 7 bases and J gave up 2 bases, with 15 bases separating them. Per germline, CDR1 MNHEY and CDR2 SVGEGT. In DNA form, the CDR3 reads TGTGCCAGCACTAAGACGCCGACAGCCTACAATGAGCAGTTCTTC. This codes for CASTKTPTAYNEQFF.

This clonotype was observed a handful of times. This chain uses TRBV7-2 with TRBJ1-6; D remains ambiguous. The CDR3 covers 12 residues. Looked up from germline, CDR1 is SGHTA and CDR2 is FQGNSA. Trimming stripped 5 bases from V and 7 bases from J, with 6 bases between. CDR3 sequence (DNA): TGTGCCAGCAGCCGCCGCAATTCACCCCTCCACTTT. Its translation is CASSRRNSPLHF.

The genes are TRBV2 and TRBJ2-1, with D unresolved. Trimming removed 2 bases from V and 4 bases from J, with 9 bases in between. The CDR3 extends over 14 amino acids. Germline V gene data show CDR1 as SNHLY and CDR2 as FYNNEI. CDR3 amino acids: CASSELAQYNEQFF. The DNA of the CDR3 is TGTGCCAGCAGTGAATTGGCGCAGTACAATGAGCAGTTCTTC.

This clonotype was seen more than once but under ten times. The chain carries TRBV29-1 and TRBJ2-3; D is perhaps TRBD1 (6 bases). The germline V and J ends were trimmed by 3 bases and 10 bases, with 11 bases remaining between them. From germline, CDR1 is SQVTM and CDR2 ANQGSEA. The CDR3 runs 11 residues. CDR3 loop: CSVDGAGAQYF. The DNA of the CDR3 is TGCAGCGTTGACGGGGCAGGGGCGCAGTATTTT.

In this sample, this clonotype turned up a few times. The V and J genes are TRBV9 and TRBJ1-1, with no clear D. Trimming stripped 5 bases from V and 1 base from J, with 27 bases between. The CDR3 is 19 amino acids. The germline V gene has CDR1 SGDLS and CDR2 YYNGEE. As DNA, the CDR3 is TGTGCCAGCAGTTCCGGGAATAGACTCATTAAGGGCAGGAACACTGAAGCTTTCTTT. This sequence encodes CASSSGNRLIKGRNTEAFF.

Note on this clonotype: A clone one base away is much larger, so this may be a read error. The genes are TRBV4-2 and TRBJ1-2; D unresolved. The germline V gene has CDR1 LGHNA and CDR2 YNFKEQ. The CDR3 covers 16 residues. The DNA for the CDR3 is TGTACCAGCAGCCAAGATCTCAATTCGCGGGACTATGGCTACACCTTC. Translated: CTSSQDLNSRDYGYTF.

Here the CDR3 DNA reads TGTGCCAGCTCGCCTCCTATGAACACCGGGGAGCTGTTTTTT. Protein sequence: CASSPPMNTGELFF. The V gene is TRBV18, the J gene TRBJ2-2; unclear D gene. The CDR3 covers 14 residues. Trimming pared 6 bases from V and 1 base from J, leaving 9 bases between. Germline V CDR1 and CDR2: KGHSH, LQKENI.